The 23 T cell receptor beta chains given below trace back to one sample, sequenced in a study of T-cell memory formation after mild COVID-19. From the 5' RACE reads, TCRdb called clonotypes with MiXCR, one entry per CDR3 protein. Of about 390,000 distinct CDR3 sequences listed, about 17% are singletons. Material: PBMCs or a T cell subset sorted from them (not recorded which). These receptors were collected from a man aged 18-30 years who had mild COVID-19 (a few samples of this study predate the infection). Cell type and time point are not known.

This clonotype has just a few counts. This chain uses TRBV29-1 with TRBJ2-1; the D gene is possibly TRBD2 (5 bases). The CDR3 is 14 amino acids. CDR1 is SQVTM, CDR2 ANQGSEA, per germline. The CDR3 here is CPVCWRGSYNEQFF. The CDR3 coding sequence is TGCCCCGTCTGCTGGCGAGGGTCCTACAATGAGCAGTTCTTC.

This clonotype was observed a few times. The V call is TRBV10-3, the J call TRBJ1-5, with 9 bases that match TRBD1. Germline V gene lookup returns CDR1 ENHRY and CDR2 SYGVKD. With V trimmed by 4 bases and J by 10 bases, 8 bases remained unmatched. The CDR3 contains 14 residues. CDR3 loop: CAISGTGTGLPQHF. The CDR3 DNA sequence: TGTGCCATCAGTGGTACCGGGACAGGGCTCCCCCAGCATTTT.

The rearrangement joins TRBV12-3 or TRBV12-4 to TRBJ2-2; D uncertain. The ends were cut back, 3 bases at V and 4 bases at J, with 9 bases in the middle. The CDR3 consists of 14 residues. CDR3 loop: CASSFKGPTGELFF. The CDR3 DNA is TGTGCCAGCAGTTTCAAGGGTCCCACCGGGGAGCTGTTTTTT.

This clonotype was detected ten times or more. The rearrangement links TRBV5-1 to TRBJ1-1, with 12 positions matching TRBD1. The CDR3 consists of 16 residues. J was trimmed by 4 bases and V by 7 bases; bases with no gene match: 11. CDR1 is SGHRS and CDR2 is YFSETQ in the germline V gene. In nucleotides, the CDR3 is TGCGCCAGCCGTACCGGGACAGGGGGCGAGGGCACTGAAGCTTTCTTT. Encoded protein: CASRTGTGGEGTEAFF. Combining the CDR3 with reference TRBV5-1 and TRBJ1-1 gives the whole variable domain KAGVTQTPRYLIKTRGQQVTLSCSPISGHRSVSWYQQTPGQGLQFLFEYFSETQRNKGNFPGRFSGRQFSNSRSEMNVSTLELGDSALYLCASRTGTGGEGTEAFFGQGTRLTVV.

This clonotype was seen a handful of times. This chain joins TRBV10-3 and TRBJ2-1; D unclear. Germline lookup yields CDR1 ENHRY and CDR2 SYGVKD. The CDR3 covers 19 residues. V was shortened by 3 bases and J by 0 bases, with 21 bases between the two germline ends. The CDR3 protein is CAISDPTALRSSSYNEQFF. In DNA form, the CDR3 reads TGTGCCATCAGTGACCCCACGGCGTTGAGGTCGAGCTCCTACAATGAGCAGTTCTTC.

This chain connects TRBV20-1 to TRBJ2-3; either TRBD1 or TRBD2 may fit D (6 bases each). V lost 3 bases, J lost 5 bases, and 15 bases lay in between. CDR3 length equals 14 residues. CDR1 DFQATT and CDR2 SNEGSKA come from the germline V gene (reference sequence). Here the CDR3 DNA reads TGCAGTGCTAGGGGGGGCGCCGGGCGAGATACGCAGTATTTT. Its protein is CSARGGAGRDTQYF.

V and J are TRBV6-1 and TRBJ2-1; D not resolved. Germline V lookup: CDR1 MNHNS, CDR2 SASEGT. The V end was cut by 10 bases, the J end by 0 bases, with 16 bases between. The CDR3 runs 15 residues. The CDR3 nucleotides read TGTGCCACCAATCTGGACGGACGCTCCTACAATGAGCAGTTCTTC. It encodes CATNLDGRSYNEQFF.

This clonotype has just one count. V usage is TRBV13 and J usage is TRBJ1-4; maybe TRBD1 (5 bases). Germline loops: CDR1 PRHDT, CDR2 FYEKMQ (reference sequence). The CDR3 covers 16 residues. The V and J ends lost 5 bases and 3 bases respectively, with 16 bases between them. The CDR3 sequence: CASSPHRGGPNEKLFF. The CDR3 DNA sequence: TGTGCCAGCAGCCCCCACCGTGGGGGACCTAATGAAAAACTGTTTTTT.

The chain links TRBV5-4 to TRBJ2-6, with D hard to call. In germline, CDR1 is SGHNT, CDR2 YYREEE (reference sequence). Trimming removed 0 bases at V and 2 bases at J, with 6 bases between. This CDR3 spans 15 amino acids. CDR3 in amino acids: CASSLGQTGANVLTF. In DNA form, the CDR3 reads TGTGCCAGCAGCTTGGGGCAGACTGGGGCCAACGTCCTGACTTTC.

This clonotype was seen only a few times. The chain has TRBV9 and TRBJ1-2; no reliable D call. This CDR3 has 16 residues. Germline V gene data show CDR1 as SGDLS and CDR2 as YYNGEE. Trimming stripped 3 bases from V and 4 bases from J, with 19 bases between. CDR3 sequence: CASSAEAGKEFYGYTF. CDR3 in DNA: TGTGCCAGCAGCGCGGAGGCAGGAAAAGAATTCTATGGCTACACCTTC.

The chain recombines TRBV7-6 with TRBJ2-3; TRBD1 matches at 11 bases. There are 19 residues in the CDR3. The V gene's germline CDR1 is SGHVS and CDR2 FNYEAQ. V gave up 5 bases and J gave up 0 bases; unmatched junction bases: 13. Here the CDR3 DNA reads TGTGCCAGCAGCACCCCCGGACAGGGGGCATTGTTTAGCACAGATACGCAGTATTTT. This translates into CASSTPGQGALFSTDTQYF.

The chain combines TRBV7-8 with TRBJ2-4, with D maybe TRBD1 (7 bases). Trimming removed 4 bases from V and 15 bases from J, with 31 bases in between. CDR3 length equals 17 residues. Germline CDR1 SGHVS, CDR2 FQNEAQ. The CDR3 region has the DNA TGTGCCAGCAGCTCCCTAGGACCCGGGACAGTCTTAGCCGGGGGGTACTTC. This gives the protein CASSSLGPGTVLAGGYF. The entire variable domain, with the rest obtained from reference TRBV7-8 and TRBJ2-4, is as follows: GAGVSQSPRYKVAKRGQDVALRCDPISGHVSLFWYQQALGQGPEFLTYFQNEAQLDKSGLPSDRFFAERPEGSVSTLKIQRTQQEDSAVYLCASSSLGPGTVLAGGYFGAGTRLSVL.

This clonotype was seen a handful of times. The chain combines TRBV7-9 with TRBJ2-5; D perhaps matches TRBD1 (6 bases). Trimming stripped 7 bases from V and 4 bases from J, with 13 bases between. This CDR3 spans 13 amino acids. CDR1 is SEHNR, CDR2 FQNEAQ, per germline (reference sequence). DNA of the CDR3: TGTGCCAGCATGGTGGGGGCAGGAGAGACCCAGTACTTC. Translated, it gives CASMVGAGETQYF. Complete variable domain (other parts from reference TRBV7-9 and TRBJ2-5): DTGVSQNPRHKITKRGQNVTFRCDPISEHNRLYWYRQTLGQGPEFLTYFQNEAQLEKSRLLSDRFSAERPKGSFSTLEIQRTEQGDSAMYLCASMVGAGETQYFGPGTRLLVL.

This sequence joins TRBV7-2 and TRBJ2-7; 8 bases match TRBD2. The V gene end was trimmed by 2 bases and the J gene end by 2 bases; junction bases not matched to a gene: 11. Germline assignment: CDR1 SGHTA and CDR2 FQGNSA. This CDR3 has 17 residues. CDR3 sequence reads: CASSLRGSRGDTYEQYV. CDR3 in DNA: TGTGCCAGCAGCTTAAGGGGATCGCGGGGGGACACCTACGAGCAGTACGTC.

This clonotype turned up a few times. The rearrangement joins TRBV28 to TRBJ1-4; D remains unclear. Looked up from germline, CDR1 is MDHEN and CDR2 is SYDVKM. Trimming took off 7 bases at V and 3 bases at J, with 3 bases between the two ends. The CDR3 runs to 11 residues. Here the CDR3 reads CASKANEKLFF. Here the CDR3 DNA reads TGTGCCAGCAAGGCTAATGAAAAACTGTTTTTT.

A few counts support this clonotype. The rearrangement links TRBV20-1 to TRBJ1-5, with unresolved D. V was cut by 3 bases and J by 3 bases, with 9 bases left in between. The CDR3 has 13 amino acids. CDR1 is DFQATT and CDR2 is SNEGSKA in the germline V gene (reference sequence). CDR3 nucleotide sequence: TGCAGTGCTAGGGTCAGCGCCAATCAGCCCCAGCATTTT. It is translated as CSARVSANQPQHF.

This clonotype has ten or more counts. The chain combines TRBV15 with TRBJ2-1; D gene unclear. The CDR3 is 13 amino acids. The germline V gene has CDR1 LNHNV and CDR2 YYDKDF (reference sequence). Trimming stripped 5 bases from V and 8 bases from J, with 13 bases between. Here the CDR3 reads CATSPEQYHEQFF. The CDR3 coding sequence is TGTGCCACCAGCCCCGAACAATATCATGAGCAGTTCTTC.

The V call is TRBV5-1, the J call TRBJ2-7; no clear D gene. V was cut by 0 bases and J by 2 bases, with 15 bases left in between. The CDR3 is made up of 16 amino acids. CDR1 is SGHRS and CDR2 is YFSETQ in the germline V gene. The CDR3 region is CASSLAATAHTYEQYF. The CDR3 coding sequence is TGCGCCAGCAGCTTGGCCGCAACAGCACACACCTACGAGCAGTACTTC.

The CDR3 region is CASSLLAGEGELFF. CDR3 DNA sequence: TGTGCCAGCAGTTTACTAGCGGGGGAGGGGGAGCTGTTTTTT. The chain carries TRBV12-3 or TRBV12-4 and TRBJ2-2; 10 positions agree with TRBD2. The ends lost 2 bases at V and 8 bases at J; junction bases unmatched: 2. The CDR3 has 14 amino acids.

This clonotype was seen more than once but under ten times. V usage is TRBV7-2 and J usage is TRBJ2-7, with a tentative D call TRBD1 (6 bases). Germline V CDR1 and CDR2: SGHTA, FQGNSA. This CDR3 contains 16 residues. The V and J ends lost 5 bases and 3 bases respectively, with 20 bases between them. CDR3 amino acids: CASSPPHPGHRYEQYV. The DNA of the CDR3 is TGTGCCAGCAGCCCACCCCACCCGGGACACCGCTACGAGCAGTACGTC.

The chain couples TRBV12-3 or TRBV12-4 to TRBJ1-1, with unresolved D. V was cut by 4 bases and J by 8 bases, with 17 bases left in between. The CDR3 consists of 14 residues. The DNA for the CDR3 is TGTGCCAGCAGTTCAGCCGGAGCCTTCATGGAAGCTTTCTTT. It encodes CASSSAGAFMEAFF.

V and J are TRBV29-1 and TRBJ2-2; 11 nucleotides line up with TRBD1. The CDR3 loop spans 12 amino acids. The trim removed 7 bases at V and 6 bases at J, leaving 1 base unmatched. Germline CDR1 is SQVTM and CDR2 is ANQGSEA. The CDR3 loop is CSGTGGPGELFF. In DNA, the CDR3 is TGCAGCGGGACAGGGGGCCCCGGGGAGCTGTTTTTT.

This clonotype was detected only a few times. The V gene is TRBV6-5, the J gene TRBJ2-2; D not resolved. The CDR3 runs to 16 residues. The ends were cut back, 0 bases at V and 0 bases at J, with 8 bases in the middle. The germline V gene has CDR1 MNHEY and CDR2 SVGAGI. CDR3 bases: TGTGCCAGCAGTTACTCGAGGTTGGCGAACACCGGGGAGCTGTTTTTT. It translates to CASSYSRLANTGELFF.